The 9 T cell receptor beta chains listed next were all sequenced from one sample in a study of siplizumab effects on memory and regulatory T cells. These receptors lack a known antigen. Cells from the mixed lymphocyte reaction underwent coculture for 6 to 7 days at 37 degrees C. Using immunoSEQ multiplex PCR, the repertoire was profiled, and TCRdb retains in-frame clones only, with some absent. The sample holds around 18,000 clones, 45% to 60% seen once. Material for sequencing was CFSE-low (dividing) CD4+ T cells sorted from an allogeneic mixed lymphocyte reaction. The receptors stem from a human donor in good health; the cells came from an allogeneic mixed lymphocyte reaction.

This clone showed up just once. The chain carries TRBV10-3 and TRBJ1-2; D ambiguous. V lost 2 bases to trimming and J lost 2 bases, with 6 bases between them. Germline V gene data show CDR1 as ENHRY and CDR2 as SYGVKD. There are 13 residues in the CDR3. The CDR3 bases are TGTGCCATCAGTGAGGGGTCGAACTATGGCTACACCTTC. It is translated as CAISEGSNYGYTF.

This rearrangement joins TRBV4-2 to TRBJ2-1, with 11 nucleotides matching TRBD2. The trim removed 1 base at V and 9 bases at J, leaving 8 bases unmatched. The CDR3 loop spans 16 amino acids. The V gene's germline CDR1 is LGHNA and CDR2 YNFKEQ. CDR3 amino acids: CASSQVVAGGPGEQFF. CDR3 sequence (DNA): TGTGCCAGCAGCCAAGTGGTAGCGGGGGGGCCAGGTGAGCAGTTCTTC.

The gene calls are TRBV9 and TRBJ2-2, with D tentatively TRBD2 (6 bases). Germline CDR1 SGDLS, CDR2 YYNGEE. The CDR3 has 14 residues. Trimming left V 2 bases short and J 4 bases short, with 9 bases between. The CDR3 DNA is TGTGCCAGCAGCGTCGGGGGTCTCACCGGGGAGCTGTTTTTT. Protein product: CASSVGGLTGELFF.

In this sample, this clone turned up a few times. The chain couples TRBV19 to TRBJ1-1; unclear D gene. Trimming stripped 7 bases from V and 1 base from J, with 13 bases between. Germline assignment: CDR1 LNHDA and CDR2 SQIVND (reference sequence). CDR3 length equals 14 residues. The CDR3 nucleotides are TGTGCCAGTAAAGTAACTGCGACGAACACTGAAGCTTTCTTT. As protein: CASKVTATNTEAFF.

Ten or more counts support this clone. The chain links TRBV6-6 to TRBJ1-2, with D hard to call. Trimming stripped 4 bases from V and 6 bases from J, with 12 bases between. Germline CDR1 reads MNHNY; CDR2 reads SVGAGI (reference sequence). The CDR3 loop spans 13 amino acids. This CDR3 is CASSSSGGNGYTF. In DNA form, the CDR3 reads TGTGCCAGCAGTTCCTCCGGAGGGAATGGCTACACCTTC.

The chain is built from TRBV19 and TRBJ2-7; no clear D. The ends were cut back, 9 bases at V and 0 bases at J, with 18 bases in the middle. This CDR3 region has 15 residues. CDR1 and CDR2 from the germline V gene are LNHDA and SQIVND (reference sequence). CDR3 coding DNA: TGTGCCAGCTCACGTGGAGAACCGAGCTCCTACGAGCAGTACTTC. This sequence encodes CASSRGEPSSYEQYF.

The chain employs TRBV5-1 and TRBJ2-7, with TRBD1 as a possible D gene (5 bases). The CDR3 covers 12 residues. Trimming left V 4 bases short and J 2 bases short, with 7 bases between. CDR1 and CDR2 (germline): SGHRS, YFSETQ. In nucleotides, the CDR3 is TGCGCCAGCAGCCTGACAGCCTACGAGCAGTACTTC. This sequence encodes CASSLTAYEQYF.

This clone is classed as medium-sized. CDR3 nucleotides: TGTGCCAGCTCACCTGGTGGTGAAGCTTTCTTT. Translated, it gives CASSPGGEAFF. This sequence joins TRBV18 and TRBJ1-1; unclear D gene. In germline, CDR1 is KGHSH, CDR2 LQKENI. Deletions cut 3 bases from V and 7 bases from J, with 6 bases between. The CDR3 has 11 residues.

This clone was observed many times. The chain has TRBV19 and TRBJ1-2; D possibly corresponds to TRBD1 (6 bases). This CDR3 has 14 residues. CDR1 LNHDA and CDR2 SQIVND come from the germline V gene (reference sequence). With 9 bases removed from V and 2 bases from J, the gap between germline ends came to 16 bases. The chain's CDR3 is CASTTGLWNYGYTF. In nucleotides, the CDR3 is TGTGCCAGCACTACAGGGTTGTGGAACTATGGCTACACCTTC.